These 18 T cell receptor beta chains originate from one sample sequenced in a study of blood T cell repertoires in COVID-19. Generated by immunoSEQ multiplex PCR, the TCRdb table keeps only in-frame clones and is missing some. The sample lists roughly 45,000 clones; under 90% were seen once. Input material: peripheral blood. The source is a woman aged 60-70 years with acute or convalescent COVID-19.

The chain joins TRBV18 to TRBJ1-5; 7 bases line up with TRBD1. Per germline, CDR1 KGHSH and CDR2 LQKENI. V shed 2 bases, J shed 3 bases, and the junction held 13 bases outside the gene matches. This CDR3 has 18 residues. CDR3 loop: CASSPGGRTGSINQPQHF. DNA of the CDR3: TGTGCCAGCTCACCAGGGGGTCGGACAGGTAGCATCAATCAGCCCCAGCATTTT.

The rearrangement uses TRBV2 and TRBJ1-5; TRBD1 might be the D (5 bases). With 4 bases removed from V and 2 bases from J, the gap between germline ends came to 12 bases. The CDR3 runs 15 residues. Germline CDR1 reads SNHLY; CDR2 reads FYNNEI. CDR3 in amino acids: CASSVRGTRNQPQHF. The CDR3 DNA reads TGTGCCAGCAGTGTAAGGGGAACTCGCAATCAGCCCCAGCATTTT.

J is TRBJ2-3 and V is TRBV19, with TRBD2 as a possible D gene (5 bases). CDR1 and CDR2 from the germline V gene are LNHDA and SQIVND (reference sequence). V lost 4 bases to trimming and J lost 1 base, with 18 bases between them. This CDR3 is built from 17 residues. This CDR3 reads CASSRYLRVGGTDTQYF. The CDR3 DNA sequence: TGTGCCAGTAGTAGGTACCTACGGGTGGGAGGCACAGATACGCAGTATTTT.

V gene TRBV15 combines with J gene TRBJ2-1, with TRBD1 matching over 7 bases. V shed 3 bases, J shed 1 base, and the junction held 6 bases outside the gene matches. CDR1 is LNHNV and CDR2 is YYDKDF in the germline V gene (reference sequence). The CDR3 sequence is 16 residues long. The CDR3 nucleotides are TGTGCCACCAGCAGCCTCGGCAGGGGGTCCTACAATGAGCAGTTCTTC. Protein product: CATSSLGRGSYNEQFF.

The chain employs TRBV5-1 and TRBJ2-3; D perhaps matches TRBD1 (6 bases). This CDR3 has 15 amino acids. Germline CDR1 is SGHRS and CDR2 is YFSETQ. V shed 5 bases and J shed 0 bases, with 13 bases lying between them. In DNA form, the CDR3 reads TGCGCCAGCAGAGGTACAGGGATTAGCACAGATACGCAGTATTTT. Amino acids: CASRGTGISTDTQYF.

This chain joins TRBV6-1 and TRBJ1-5; D is unresolved. The CDR3 runs to 15 residues. Trimming shortened V by 2 bases and J by 0 bases, and 8 bases separated the two germline ends. The V gene's germline CDR1 is MNHNS and CDR2 SASEGT. The CDR3: CASSEWLISNQPQHF. The DNA for the CDR3 is TGTGCCAGCAGTGAATGGCTGATTAGCAATCAGCCCCAGCATTTT.

The chain couples TRBV13 to TRBJ1-2, with D perhaps matching TRBD1 (6 bases). From germline, CDR1 is PRHDT and CDR2 FYEKMQ (reference sequence). The CDR3 is 14 amino acids. V lost 1 base and J 10 bases, leaving 16 bases between the germline ends. The CDR3 reads CASSLEGQRDSYTF. As DNA, the CDR3 is TGTGCCAGCAGCTTAGAAGGACAGCGAGATTCCTACACCTTC.

The chain carries TRBV7-3 and TRBJ1-1; D is possibly TRBD1 (6 bases). This CDR3 is 14 amino acids long. V was clipped by 5 bases and J by 3 bases, with 13 bases between them. Germline lookup yields CDR1 SGHTA and CDR2 FQGTGA. The CDR3 DNA is TGTGCCAGCAGCCCACAGGGAAGGGACACTGAAGCTTTCTTT. This sequence encodes CASSPQGRDTEAFF.

The V and J genes are TRBV5-4 and TRBJ1-1, with D unclear. With 0 bases removed from V and 6 bases from J, the gap between germline ends came to 9 bases. This CDR3 spans 13 amino acids. Looked up from germline, CDR1 is SGHNT and CDR2 is YYREEE (reference sequence). The chain's CDR3 is CASSLAGTAEAFF. The CDR3 coding sequence is TGTGCCAGCAGCTTGGCGGGAACGGCTGAAGCTTTCTTT.

The chain has TRBV6-6 and TRBJ2-5; a weak D match, TRBD2 (5 bases). Germline V gives CDR1 MNHNY, CDR2 SVGAGI (reference sequence). V lost 6 bases and J lost 2, with 16 bases in between. The CDR3 extends over 15 amino acids. As DNA, the CDR3 is TGTGCCAGCAGCCCCCAGCGGAGTGGACAAGAGACCCAGTACTTC. Translation: CASSPQRSGQETQYF.

V and J are TRBV7-8 and TRBJ1-5, with a tentative D call TRBD1 (5 bases). Between the trimmed V and J ends, which lost 1 base and 5 bases, there was a span of 12 bases. From germline, CDR1 is SGHVS and CDR2 FQNEAQ. There are 15 residues in the CDR3. The CDR3 region has the DNA TGTGCCAGCAGCTTAGGGACATCGTCCGATCAGCCCCAGCATTTT. As protein: CASSLGTSSDQPQHF. The complete variable domain, with remaining parts taken from reference TRBV7-8 and TRBJ1-5, reads GAGVSQSPRYKVAKRGQDVALRCDPISGHVSLFWYQQALGQGPEFLTYFQNEAQLDKSGLPSDRFFAERPEGSVSTLKIQRTQQEDSAVYLCASSLGTSSDQPQHFGDGTRLSIL.

The chain uses TRBV5-1 and TRBJ2-3; D is perhaps TRBD2 (5 bases). Germline V gives CDR1 SGHRS, CDR2 YFSETQ. The V and J ends lost 2 bases and 2 bases respectively, with 18 bases between them. The CDR3 sequence is 17 residues long. Here the CDR3 reads CASSLLPGGSATDTQYF. For the CDR3, the DNA is TGCGCCAGCAGCTTACTTCCCGGAGGATCGGCCACAGATACGCAGTATTTT.

In its sample, this clone was seen once. The chain uses TRBV5-1 and TRBJ2-1; 8 nucleotides align to TRBD1. This CDR3 spans 12 amino acids. V dropped 4 bases and J dropped 9; count of bases not matched to a gene: 3. Germline CDR1 SGHRS, CDR2 YFSETQ. CDR3 in amino acids: CASSEDRAEQFF. The DNA of the CDR3 is TGCGCCAGCAGCGAGGACAGGGCTGAGCAGTTCTTC.

The chain has TRBV9 and TRBJ2-3; 7 nucleotides align to TRBD2. The CDR3 totals 16 residues. Germline loops: CDR1 SGDLS, CDR2 YYNGEE. With 2 bases clipped from V and 5 bases from J, the junction kept 11 bases outside the gene matches. CDR3 residues: CASSVKPGLIGDTQYF. The CDR3 DNA sequence: TGTGCCAGCAGCGTCAAGCCGGGACTAATAGGAGATACGCAGTATTTT.

The V gene is TRBV4-2, the J gene TRBJ2-7, with D unclear. Trimming pared 1 base from V and 1 base from J, leaving 14 bases between. The CDR3 sequence is 16 residues long. Germline V CDR1 and CDR2: LGHNA, YNFKEQ. In DNA form, the CDR3 reads TGTGCCAGCAGCCAAGGCCTAGATCGGGTATCCTACGAGCAGTACTTC. It encodes CASSQGLDRVSYEQYF.

This clone came up once. The J gene is TRBJ2-2, the V gene TRBV3-1 (or the pseudogene TRBV3-2); D perhaps matches TRBD2 (6 bases). The CDR3 has 18 amino acids. With 0 bases removed from V and 7 bases from J, the gap between germline ends came to 21 bases. CDR1 is LGHDT, CDR2 YNNKEL, per germline (reference sequence). The CDR3 DNA follows: TGTGCCAGCAGCCAAGAAACCGGGAGAAACCCCTCCCACGGGGAGCTGTTTTTT. The encoded protein is CASSQETGRNPSHGELFF.

V and J are TRBV6-6 and TRBJ2-7; D ambiguous. Germline-derived CDR1 and CDR2 are MNHNY and SVGAGI (reference sequence). Trimming took off 0 bases at V and 6 bases at J, with 9 bases between the two ends. The CDR3 spans 13 residues. The CDR3 is CASSYSRESEQYF. DNA of the CDR3: TGTGCCAGCAGTTACTCGAGAGAGTCCGAGCAGTACTTC.

V gene TRBV6-6 combines with J gene TRBJ1-4, with D uncertain. CDR1 is MNHNY, CDR2 SVGAGI, per germline (reference sequence). CDR3 length equals 14 residues. V lost 2 bases and J 0 bases, leaving 4 bases between the germline ends. This chain's CDR3 is CASSYGATNEKLFF. CDR3 DNA sequence: TGTGCCAGCAGTTACGGAGCAACTAATGAAAAACTGTTTTTT.